A single sample is the source of the 3 T cell receptor beta chains below, sequenced in a study of control samples from healthy donors and cancer patients. Some clones are missing from TCRdb's copy, which holds only in-frame ones; the method was immunoSEQ multiplex PCR. Found here are roughly 95,000 clones, roughly 92% of them singletons; the top ten hold about 3%. Sequencing was done on a sample of blood. Receptors were obtained from a human donor in good health. The donor label of this sample is uncertain.

This chain connects TRBV21-1 to TRBJ2-5; the DNA was not compared with TRBD1, the D call given in the table. TRBV21-1 has pseudogene status. The CDR3 spans 19 residues. The CDR3 spells CASSKPLDSGTGVRETQYF. In DNA, the CDR3 is TGTGCCAGCAGCAAACCTCTCGATTCCGGGACAGGGGTGCGGGAGACCCAGTACTTC.

This clone has just one count. The rearrangement uses TRBV30 and TRBJ2-3; 10 bases are shared with TRBD2. In germline, CDR1 is GTSNPN, CDR2 SVGIG (reference sequence). The V gene end was trimmed by 4 bases and the J gene end by 3 bases; junction bases not matched to a gene: 1. The CDR3 runs 13 residues. The CDR3 loop reads CAWTSGGTDTQYF. The CDR3 nucleotides read TGTGCCTGGACTAGCGGGGGAACAGATACGCAGTATTTT. Drawing the rest from reference TRBV30 and TRBJ2-3, the complete variable domain is SQTIHQWPATLVQPVGSPLSLECTVEGTSNPNLYWYRQAAGRGLQLLFYSVGIGQISSEVPQNLSASRPQDRQFILSSKKLLLSDSGFYLCAWTSGGTDTQYFGPGTRLTVL.

The chain recombines TRBV12-3 or TRBV12-4 with TRBJ1-3; TRBD1 might be the D (5 bases). V was shortened by 10 bases and J by 6 bases, with 16 bases between the two germline ends. The CDR3 length is 13 residues. DNA of the CDR3: TGTGCCACCCTTGGGGCAGGGTCAAACACCATATATTTT. This gives the protein CATLGAGSNTIYF.